What follows are 29 T cell receptor beta chains derived from one specimen sequenced in a study of regulatory T cells in long-lasting Graves disease. Sample time point: newly diagnosed GD, antithyroid drugs for less than 3 months. After RNA was extracted from PBMCs, the TCR library was made from it. Through Arm-PCR of CDR3 regions and iRepertoire HTBI primers, TCR beta libraries were built. TCRdb reprocessed the multiplex PCR reads with MiXCR, giving one entry per CDR3 protein. The sample contains about 240,000 distinct CDR3 sequences, around 21% of which appear only once. The sequencing used peripheral blood mononuclear cells (PBMCs), collected at new diagnosis, from a patient treated with antithyroid drugs. Every receptor here comes from a female donor with Graves disease.

In its sample, this clonotype was seen many times. The CDR3 loop is CSAISGGGNTGELFF. The CDR3 DNA follows: TGCAGTGCGATTAGCGGGGGGGGTAACACCGGGGAGCTGTTTTTT. This chain links TRBV20-1 with TRBJ2-2; 11 bases fit TRBD2. The germline gives CDR1 DFQATT, CDR2 SNEGSKA (reference sequence). V gave up 6 bases and J gave up 2 bases; unmatched junction bases: 5. There are 15 residues in the CDR3.

The sample holds many counts of this clonotype. For the CDR3, the DNA is TGTGCCAGCAGCTACAGTCCCGGGACAGGCTACGAGCAGTACTTC. This sequence encodes CASSYSPGTGYEQYF. The chain uses TRBV6-5 and TRBJ2-7; TRBD1 agrees at 8 bases. This CDR3 contains 15 residues. Germline loops: CDR1 MNHEY, CDR2 SVGAGI. The V gene end was trimmed by 6 bases and the J gene end by 3 bases; junction bases not matched to a gene: 10.

At least ten counts were recorded for this clonotype. The gene calls are TRBV5-1 and TRBJ2-5; 11 bases agree with TRBD2. The CDR3 runs 14 residues. Germline trimming cut 5 bases from V and 4 bases from J; bases unmatched to any gene: 4. Germline CDR1 SGHRS, CDR2 YFSETQ. The CDR3 nucleotides are TGCGCCAGCAGAAGTAGCGGGAGGGGAGAGACCCAGTACTTC. Amino acid sequence: CASRSSGRGETQYF. The whole variable domain, filled in from reference TRBV5-1 and TRBJ2-5, reads KAGVTQTPRYLIKTRGQQVTLSCSPISGHRSVSWYQQTPGQGLQFLFEYFSETQRNKGNFPGRFSGRQFSNSRSEMNVSTLELGDSALYLCASRSSGRGETQYFGPGTRLLVL.

The V and J genes are TRBV9 and TRBJ1-3, with unresolved D. Trimming removed 4 bases at V and 1 base at J, with 15 bases between. Germline lookup yields CDR1 SGDLS and CDR2 YYNGEE. This CDR3 comprises 16 residues. DNA of the CDR3: TGTGCCAGCAGCCTTAGTGCTACGGGGTCTGGAAACACCATATATTTT. Translation: CASSLSATGSGNTIYF. The full variable domain, completed using reference TRBV9 and TRBJ1-3, is DSGVTQTPKHLITATGQRVTLRCSPRSGDLSVYWYQQSLDQGLQFLIQYYNGEERAKGNILERFSAQQFPDLHSELNLSSLELGDSALYFCASSLSATGSGNTIYFGEGSWLTVV.

This chain uses TRBV9 with TRBJ1-3, with 7 bases lining up with TRBD1. CDR1 and CDR2 from the germline V gene are SGDLS and YYNGEE. The junction had 12 bases not matched to a gene; V was cut back by 3 bases and J by 3 bases. This CDR3 has 17 amino acids. CDR3 loop: CASSELWTGDFGNTIYF. The CDR3 nucleotides read TGTGCCAGCAGCGAACTATGGACAGGAGATTTTGGAAACACCATATATTTT.

This clonotype showed up just a few times. The rearrangement links TRBV20-1 to TRBJ1-3, with D uncertain. Germline lookup yields CDR1 DFQATT and CDR2 SNEGSKA (reference sequence). V lost 3 bases to trimming and J lost 4 bases, with 13 bases between them. This CDR3 has 14 residues. The CDR3 reads CSARPRAGGNTIYF. CDR3 sequence (DNA): TGCAGTGCTAGGCCCCGGGCAGGAGGAAACACCATATATTTT.

This clonotype was counted between two and nine times. The chain employs TRBV15 and TRBJ2-3; the match to TRBD2 covers 7 bases. J was trimmed by 8 bases and V by 0 bases; bases with no gene match: 11. The CDR3 runs to 16 residues. Germline CDR1 is LNHNV and CDR2 is YYDKDF (reference sequence). CDR3 loop: CATSRESTSWEGTQYF. The CDR3 DNA follows: TGTGCCACCAGCAGAGAGTCGACTAGCTGGGAGGGTACGCAGTATTTT.

This clonotype was found many times. V is TRBV7-2 and J is TRBJ2-4; 7 bases line up with TRBD2. Looked up from germline, CDR1 is SGHTA and CDR2 is FQGNSA. V was pared by 2 bases and J by 6 bases, with 10 bases of the junction left unmatched. The length of the CDR3 is 16 residues. CDR3 coding DNA: TGTGCCAGCAGCTTAAGGCCTAGCAGCGGGGTAAACATTCAGTACTTC. It specifies CASSLRPSSGVNIQYF.

The J gene is TRBJ2-5, the V gene TRBV7-6; the D gene is possibly TRBD1 (5 bases). The V end was cut by 4 bases, the J end by 7 bases, with 13 bases between. The CDR3 runs to 13 residues. CDR1 is SGHVS, CDR2 FNYEAQ, per germline. The chain's CDR3 is CASSWTRWATQYF. The CDR3 DNA reads as TGTGCCAGCAGCTGGACACGGTGGGCGACCCAGTACTTC.

This clonotype occurred many times. The chain combines TRBV2 with TRBJ2-1, with TRBD2 matching over 8 bases. There are 14 residues in the CDR3. CDR1 and CDR2 from the germline V gene are SNHLY and FYNNEI. V lost 1 base and J lost 10; bases outside the gene matches: 6. CDR3 DNA sequence: TGTGCCAGCAGTGAAGGGAGAAGCGGGAGCGAGCAGTTCTTC. Amino acids: CASSEGRSGSEQFF.

This clonotype was recorded a few times. The chain carries TRBV7-2 and TRBJ2-3; 15 nucleotides line up with TRBD2. The length of the CDR3 is 16 residues. Losses at the gene ends were 8 bases for V and 1 base for J; bases not matched to a gene: 4. Germline V gene data show CDR1 as SGHTA and CDR2 as FQGNSA. The CDR3: CASRRTSGRGTDTQYF. The CDR3 DNA sequence: TGTGCCAGCCGACGGACTAGCGGGAGGGGCACAGATACGCAGTATTTT.

Comments on this clonotype: With a far larger clone one base away, a read error is the likely cause. The chain employs TRBV7-3 and TRBJ2-5; no firm D call. Judging by the DNA end, TRBJ2-1 fits better; the J call may be wrong. CDR1 and CDR2 from the germline V gene are SGHTA and FQGTGA. The CDR3 covers 13 residues. In DNA form, the CDR3 reads TGTGCCAGCAGCTTTTTCCCCGACAATGAGCAGTTCTTC. Its protein is CASSFFPDNEQFF.

The gene calls are TRBV28 and TRBJ2-1; 10 nucleotides align to TRBD1. The J call could be wrong; TRBJ2-5 is a better fit for the DNA end. The germline CDR1 and CDR2 sequences are MDHEN and SYDVKM. The CDR3 runs to 15 residues. Here the CDR3 reads CASSWTGGAGETQYF. In DNA, the CDR3 is TGTGCCAGCAGTTGGACAGGGGGGGCGGGAGAGACCCAGTACTTC.

Concerning this clonotype itself: This may be a read error, as it is one base from a much larger clone. V usage is TRBV7-9 and J usage is TRBJ2-3; D is possibly TRBD2 (5 bases). This CDR3 spans 12 amino acids. Per the germline V gene, CDR1 is SEHNR and CDR2 is FQNEAQ (reference sequence). CDR3 residues: CASRPSTDAQYF. The CDR3 DNA sequence: TGTGCCAGCAGGCCTAGCACAGATGCGCAGTATTTT.

The table lists this clonotype with many counts. This rearrangement joins TRBV29-1 to TRBJ2-5; D gene uncertain. The CDR3 length is 12 residues. Trimming removed 7 bases at V and 4 bases at J, with 13 bases between. Germline CDR1 is SQVTM and CDR2 is ANQGSEA. CDR3 loop: CSAERVPETQYF. CDR3 in DNA: TGCAGCGCCGAACGGGTACCAGAGACCCAGTACTTC.

Only a few counts were recorded for this clonotype. This may stem from a read error, because a much larger clone lies one nucleotide away. The chain employs TRBV4-1 and TRBJ2-2; tentative D call: TRBD1 (5 bases). The CDR3 consists of 15 residues. The germline V and J ends were trimmed by 2 bases and 10 bases, with 17 bases remaining between them. Germline CDR1 is MGHRA and CDR2 is YSYEKL. DNA of the CDR3: TGCGCCAGCAGCCAATACCAGGGCGTTACTACGGAGCTGTTTTTT. This translates into CASSQYQGVTTELFF.

The V call is TRBV9, the J call TRBJ2-1; tentative D call: TRBD2 (6 bases). The CDR3 covers 13 residues. Trimming shortened V by 7 bases and J by 6 bases, and 14 bases separated the two germline ends. Germline-derived CDR1 and CDR2 are SGDLS and YYNGEE. CDR3 in DNA: TGTGCCAGCTCCCAAGCGGAGGGCAATGAGCAGTTCTTC. Translated: CASSQAEGNEQFF. The full variable domain, its missing parts supplied by reference TRBV9 and TRBJ2-1, is DSGVTQTPKHLITATGQRVTLRCSPRSGDLSVYWYQQSLDQGLQFLIQYYNGEERAKGNILERFSAQQFPDLHSELNLSSLELGDSALYFCASSQAEGNEQFFGPGTRLTVL.

Points on this clonotype: One end of the junction is discordant with germline, which a read error may explain. This chain connects TRBV6-5 to TRBJ1-4; the match to TRBD1 covers 9 bases. Germline loops: CDR1 MNHEY, CDR2 SVGAGI. This CDR3 has 15 amino acids. The CDR3 coding sequence is TGTGCCAGCAGCTACTGGGACAGGGAGGATGAAAAACTGTTTTTT. Translated: CASSYWDREDEKLFF.

This clonotype was seen ten or more times. This sequence joins TRBV7-9 and TRBJ2-1; 11 bases are shared with TRBD2. This CDR3 has 15 residues. J lost 9 bases, V lost 4 bases, and 8 bases had no gene match. The germline CDR1 and CDR2 sequences are SEHNR and FQNEAQ (reference sequence). The CDR3 loop reads CASSYTGTSGVEQFF. Here the CDR3 DNA reads TGTGCCAGCAGCTACACCGGGACTAGCGGCGTTGAGCAGTTCTTC.

The sample holds many counts of this clonotype. The rearrangement uses TRBV7-3 and TRBJ1-2; D perhaps matches TRBD1 (6 bases). The CDR3 is made up of 15 amino acids. Germline V lookup: CDR1 SGHTA, CDR2 FQGTGA. With 3 bases removed from V and 4 bases from J, the gap between germline ends came to 15 bases. The CDR3 is CASSLAAGEGYGYTF. CDR3 sequence (DNA): TGTGCCAGCAGCTTGGCGGCAGGGGAGGGCTATGGCTACACCTTC.

This clonotype has just one count. The J gene is TRBJ2-7, the V gene TRBV12-3 or TRBV12-4; 10 positions match TRBD1. CDR3 length equals 14 residues. Unmatched junction bases numbered 4, after V lost 4 bases and J lost 4 bases. DNA for the CDR3: TGTGCCAGCAGTTGGACAGGGGGATGGTACGAGCAGTACTTC. Its protein is CASSWTGGWYEQYF.

Ten or more counts support this clonotype. The chain employs TRBV2 and TRBJ2-7; D gene unclear. V lost 11 bases to trimming and J lost 1 base, with 12 bases between them. This CDR3 region has 12 residues. From germline, CDR1 is SNHLY and CDR2 FYNNEI. This chain's CDR3 is CASSALSYEQYF. The CDR3 DNA sequence: TGTGCCTCCTCTGCCCTTTCCTACGAGCAGTACTTC.

This clonotype was recorded many times. V and J are TRBV13 and TRBJ2-1; D possibly corresponds to TRBD1 (6 bases). This CDR3 spans 15 amino acids. Per the germline V gene, CDR1 is PRHDT and CDR2 is FYEKMQ (reference sequence). The germline V and J ends were trimmed by 0 bases and 4 bases, with 10 bases remaining between them. The DNA for the CDR3 is TGTGCCAGCAGCTTAGGGACAGGAAGATACAATGAGCAGTTCTTC. This sequence encodes CASSLGTGRYNEQFF.

As regards this clonotype: At one of its ends the junction is not consistent with the germline gene, which may arise from a read error. V and J are TRBV7-2 and TRBJ2-5; no reliable D call. Looked up from germline, CDR1 is SGHTA and CDR2 is FQGNSA. CDR3 length: 13 residues. Written as DNA, the CDR3 is TGTGCCAGCAGACGGGCAGGCCAAGAAACCCAGTACTTC. This encodes CASRRAGQETQYF. Supplemented by reference TRBV7-2 and TRBJ2-5, the full variable domain reads GAGVSQSPSNKVTEKGKDVELRCDPISGHTALYWYRQSLGQGLEFLIYFQGNSAPDKSGLPSDRFSAERTGGSVSTLTIQRTQQEDSAVYLCASRRAGQETQYFGPGTRLLVL.

This clonotype was seen only a few times. V is TRBV6-4 and J is TRBJ1-2; no reliable D call. Trimming stripped 4 bases from V and 5 bases from J, with 20 bases between. Germline V gene sequence: CDR1 MRHNA, CDR2 SNTAGT. CDR3 length equals 16 residues. The CDR3 loop is CASSAGVGGRSYGYTF. Here the CDR3 DNA reads TGTGCCAGCAGTGCAGGAGTAGGAGGTCGGTCGTATGGCTACACCTTC.

V is TRBV7-2 and J is TRBJ1-1, with a possible D match to TRBD1 (5 bases). The V end lost 3 bases, the J end lost 14 bases, and 31 bases lay between the germline ends. The CDR3 runs 17 residues. The germline gives CDR1 SGHTA, CDR2 FQGNSA. In DNA form, the CDR3 reads TGTGCCAGCAGCTTTTCCCAGCCCGGGGGTATGAACACTGAGGCCTTCTTT. Amino acids: CASSFSQPGGMNTEAFF.

A word on this clonotype: A read error is the likely source, as a far larger clone sits one nucleotide away. This sequence joins TRBV11-2 and TRBJ2-1; D possibly uses TRBD1 or TRBD2 (7 bases each). Trimming pared 6 bases from V and 6 bases from J, leaving 18 bases between. CDR3 length equals 15 residues. Germline-derived CDR1 and CDR2 are SGHAT and FQNNGV. CDR3 residues: CASRGGDSLFNEQFF. For the CDR3, the DNA is TGTGCCAGCAGGGGAGGGGACAGCCTCTTCAATGAGCAGTTCTTC. The full variable domain, its missing parts supplied by reference TRBV11-2 and TRBJ2-1, is EAGVAQSPRYKIIEKRQSVAFWCNPISGHATLYWYQQILGQGPKLLIQFQNNGVVDDSQLPKDRFSAERLKGVDSTLKIQPAKLEDSAVYLCASRGGDSLFNEQFFGPGTRLTVL.

Many counts were recorded for this clonotype. The CDR3 DNA reads as TGTGCCAGCAGCCAACAAGCGGGAGGGCCGTACGAGCAGTACTTC. Its translation: CASSQQAGGPYEQYF. The chain combines TRBV9 with TRBJ2-7, with 10 positions matching TRBD2. The CDR3 contains 15 residues. CDR1 is SGDLS and CDR2 is YYNGEE in the germline V gene. The V gene end was trimmed by 4 bases and the J gene end by 4 bases; junction bases not matched to a gene: 8. Looking up the rest from reference TRBV9 and TRBJ2-7 gives the full variable domain: DSGVTQTPKHLITATGQRVTLRCSPRSGDLSVYWYQQSLDQGLQFLIQYYNGEERAKGNILERFSAQQFPDLHSELNLSSLELGDSALYFCASSQQAGGPYEQYFGPGTRLTVT.

This clonotype was detected ten times or more. The V and J genes are TRBV5-5 and TRBJ2-7, with D unclear. Deletions cut 1 base from V and 7 bases from J, with 9 bases between. CDR1 and CDR2 (germline): SGHKS, YYEKEE (reference sequence). This CDR3 spans 12 amino acids. The CDR3 reads CASSLLGREQYF. DNA of the CDR3: TGTGCCAGCAGCTTGTTAGGTCGTGAGCAGTACTTC.